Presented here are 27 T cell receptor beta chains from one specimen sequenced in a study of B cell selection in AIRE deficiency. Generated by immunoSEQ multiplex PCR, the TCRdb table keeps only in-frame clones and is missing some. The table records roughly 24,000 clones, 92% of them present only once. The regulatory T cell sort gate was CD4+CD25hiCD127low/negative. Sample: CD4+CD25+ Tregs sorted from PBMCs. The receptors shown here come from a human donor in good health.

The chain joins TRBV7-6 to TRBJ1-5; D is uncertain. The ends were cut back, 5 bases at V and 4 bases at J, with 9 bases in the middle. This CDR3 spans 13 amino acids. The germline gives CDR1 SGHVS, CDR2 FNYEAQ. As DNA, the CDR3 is TGTGCCAGCAGCCCCCTCCCGAATCAGCCCCAGCATTTT. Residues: CASSPLPNQPQHF.

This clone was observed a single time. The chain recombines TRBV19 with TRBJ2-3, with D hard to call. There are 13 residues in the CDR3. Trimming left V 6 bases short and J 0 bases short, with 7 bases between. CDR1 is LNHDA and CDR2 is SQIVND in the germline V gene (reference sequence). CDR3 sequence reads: CASRRLSTDTQYF. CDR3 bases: TGTGCCAGTAGGCGGCTTAGCACAGATACGCAGTATTTT.

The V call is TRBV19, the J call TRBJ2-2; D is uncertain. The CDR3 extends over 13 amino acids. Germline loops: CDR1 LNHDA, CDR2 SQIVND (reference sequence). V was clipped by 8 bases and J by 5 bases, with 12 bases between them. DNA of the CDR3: TGTGCCAGTTCGACCTACTCTACCGGGGAGCTGTTTTTT. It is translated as CASSTYSTGELFF.

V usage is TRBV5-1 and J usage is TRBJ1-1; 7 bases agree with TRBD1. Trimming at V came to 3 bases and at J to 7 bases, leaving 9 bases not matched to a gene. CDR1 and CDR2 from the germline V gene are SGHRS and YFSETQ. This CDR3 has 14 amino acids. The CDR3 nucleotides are TGCGCCAGCAGCTCGGCTAGGACAGGAAGTGAAGCTTTCTTT. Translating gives CASSSARTGSEAFF.

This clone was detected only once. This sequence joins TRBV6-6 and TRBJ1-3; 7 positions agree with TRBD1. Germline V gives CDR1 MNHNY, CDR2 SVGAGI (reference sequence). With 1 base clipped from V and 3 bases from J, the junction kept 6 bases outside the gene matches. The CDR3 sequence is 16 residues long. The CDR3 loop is CASSYYGQARGNTIYF. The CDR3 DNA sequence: TGTGCCAGCAGTTACTATGGACAGGCCCGTGGAAACACCATATATTTT.

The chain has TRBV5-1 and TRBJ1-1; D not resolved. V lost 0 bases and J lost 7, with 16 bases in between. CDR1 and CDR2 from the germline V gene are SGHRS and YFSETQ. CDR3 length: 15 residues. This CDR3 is CASSLALRGVHEAFF. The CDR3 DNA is TGCGCCAGCAGCTTGGCCCTGCGGGGAGTACATGAAGCTTTCTTT. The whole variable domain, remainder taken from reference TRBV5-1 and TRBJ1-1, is KAGVTQTPRYLIKTRGQQVTLSCSPISGHRSVSWYQQTPGQGLQFLFEYFSETQRNKGNFPGRFSGRQFSNSRSEMNVSTLELGDSALYLCASSLALRGVHEAFFGQGTRLTVV.

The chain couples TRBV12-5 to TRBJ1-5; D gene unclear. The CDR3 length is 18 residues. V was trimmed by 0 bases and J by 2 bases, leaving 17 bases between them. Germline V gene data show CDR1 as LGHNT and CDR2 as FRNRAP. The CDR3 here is CASGLVRGDEGRNQPQHF. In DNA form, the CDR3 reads TGTGCTAGTGGTTTGGTACGGGGAGACGAGGGTCGCAATCAGCCCCAGCATTTT.

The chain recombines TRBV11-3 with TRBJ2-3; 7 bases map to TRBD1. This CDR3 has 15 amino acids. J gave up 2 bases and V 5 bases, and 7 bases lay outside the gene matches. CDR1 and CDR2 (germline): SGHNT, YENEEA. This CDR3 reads CASSPGTAYTDTQYF. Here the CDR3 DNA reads TGTGCCAGCAGCCCCGGGACAGCTTACACAGATACGCAGTATTTT.

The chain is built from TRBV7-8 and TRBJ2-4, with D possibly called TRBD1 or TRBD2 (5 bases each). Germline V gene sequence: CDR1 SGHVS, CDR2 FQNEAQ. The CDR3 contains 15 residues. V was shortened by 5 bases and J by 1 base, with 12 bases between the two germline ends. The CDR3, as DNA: TGTGCCAGCAGCCTTTCCGGGACGGCCAAAAACATTCAGTACTTC. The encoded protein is CASSLSGTAKNIQYF.

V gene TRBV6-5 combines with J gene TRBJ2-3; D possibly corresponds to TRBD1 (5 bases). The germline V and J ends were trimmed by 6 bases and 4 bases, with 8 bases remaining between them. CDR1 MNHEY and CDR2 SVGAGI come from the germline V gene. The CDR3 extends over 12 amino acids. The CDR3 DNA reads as TGTGCCAGCAGGGCAGGGTCAGATACGCAGTATTTT. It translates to CASRAGSDTQYF.

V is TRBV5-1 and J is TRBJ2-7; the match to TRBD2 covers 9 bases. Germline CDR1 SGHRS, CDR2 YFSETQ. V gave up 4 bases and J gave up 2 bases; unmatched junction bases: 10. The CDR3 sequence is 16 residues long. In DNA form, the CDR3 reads TGCGCCAGCAGCCCAACGGGGCGGGGGGGTACCTACGAGCAGTACTTC. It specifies CASSPTGRGGTYEQYF.

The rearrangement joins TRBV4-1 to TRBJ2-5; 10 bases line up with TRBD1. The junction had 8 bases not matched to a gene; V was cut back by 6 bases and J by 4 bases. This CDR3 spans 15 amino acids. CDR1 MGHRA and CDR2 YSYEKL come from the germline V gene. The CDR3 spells CASRDRDRGTETQYF. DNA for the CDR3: TGCGCCAGCAGAGACCGGGACAGGGGTACAGAGACCCAGTACTTC.

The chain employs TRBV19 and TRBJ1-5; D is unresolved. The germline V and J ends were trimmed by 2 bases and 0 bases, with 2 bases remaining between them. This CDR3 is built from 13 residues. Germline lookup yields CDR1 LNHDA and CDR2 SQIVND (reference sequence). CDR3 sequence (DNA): TGTGCCAGTAGTATAACTAGCAATCAGCCCCAGCATTTT. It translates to CASSITSNQPQHF.

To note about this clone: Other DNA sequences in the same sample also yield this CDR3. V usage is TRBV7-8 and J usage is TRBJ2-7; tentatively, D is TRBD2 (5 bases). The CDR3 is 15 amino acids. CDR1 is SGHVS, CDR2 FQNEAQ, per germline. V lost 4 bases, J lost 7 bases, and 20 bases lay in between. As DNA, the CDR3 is TGTGCCAGCAGCTCTGCTGTGGGAGTGACGGTAGAGCAGTACTTC. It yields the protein CASSSAVGVTVEQYF. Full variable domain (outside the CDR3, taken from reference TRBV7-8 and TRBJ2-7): GAGVSQSPRYKVAKRGQDVALRCDPISGHVSLFWYQQALGQGPEFLTYFQNEAQLDKSGLPSDRFFAERPEGSVSTLKIQRTQQEDSAVYLCASSSAVGVTVEQYFGPGTRLTVT.

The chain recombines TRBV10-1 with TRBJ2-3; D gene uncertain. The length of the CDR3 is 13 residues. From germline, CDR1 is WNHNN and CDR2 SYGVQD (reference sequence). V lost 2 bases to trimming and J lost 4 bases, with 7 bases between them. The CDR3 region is CASSEERADTQYF. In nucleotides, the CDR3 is TGCGCCAGCAGTGAGGAACGAGCAGATACGCAGTATTTT.

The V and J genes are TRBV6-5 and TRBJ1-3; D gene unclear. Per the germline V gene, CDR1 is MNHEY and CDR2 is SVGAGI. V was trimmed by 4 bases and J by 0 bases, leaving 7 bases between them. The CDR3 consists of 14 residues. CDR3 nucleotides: TGTGCCAGCAGTTCGGTCAGCTCTGGAAACACCATATATTTT. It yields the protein CASSSVSSGNTIYF.

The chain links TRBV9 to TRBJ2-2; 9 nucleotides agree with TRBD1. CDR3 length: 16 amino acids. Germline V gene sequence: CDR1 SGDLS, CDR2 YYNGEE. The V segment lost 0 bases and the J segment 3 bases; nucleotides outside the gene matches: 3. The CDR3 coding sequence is TGTGCCAGCAGCGTAGCGGGACAGGGTTACACCGGGGAGCTGTTTTTT. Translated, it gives CASSVAGQGYTGELFF.

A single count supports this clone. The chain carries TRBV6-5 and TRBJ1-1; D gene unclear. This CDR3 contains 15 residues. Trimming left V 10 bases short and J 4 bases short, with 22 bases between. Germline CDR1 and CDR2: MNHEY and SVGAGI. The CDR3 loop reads CATRRLSRGSTEAFF. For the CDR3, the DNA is TGTGCCACACGCCGACTGAGCCGGGGATCCACTGAAGCTTTCTTT.

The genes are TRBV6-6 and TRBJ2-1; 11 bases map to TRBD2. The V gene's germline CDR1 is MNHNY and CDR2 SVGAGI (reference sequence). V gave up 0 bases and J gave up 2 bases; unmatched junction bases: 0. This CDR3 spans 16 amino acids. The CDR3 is CASSYSTSGAYNEQFF. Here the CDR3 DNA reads TGTGCCAGCAGTTACTCGACTAGCGGGGCCTACAATGAGCAGTTCTTC.

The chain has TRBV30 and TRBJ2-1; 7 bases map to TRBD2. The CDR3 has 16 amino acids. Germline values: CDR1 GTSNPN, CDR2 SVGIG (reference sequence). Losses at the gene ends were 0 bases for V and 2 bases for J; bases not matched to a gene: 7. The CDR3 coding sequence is TGTGCCTGGAGTGTAGCGGGACTCGCCGCCTACAATGAGCAGTTCTTC. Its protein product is CAWSVAGLAAYNEQFF.

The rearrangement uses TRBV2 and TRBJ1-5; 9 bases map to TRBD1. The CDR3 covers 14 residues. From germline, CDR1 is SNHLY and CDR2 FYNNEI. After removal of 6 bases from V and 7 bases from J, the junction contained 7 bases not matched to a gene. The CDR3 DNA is TGTGCCAGCAGCAGGACAGGGGTACAACAGCCCCAGCATTTT. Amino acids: CASSRTGVQQPQHF.

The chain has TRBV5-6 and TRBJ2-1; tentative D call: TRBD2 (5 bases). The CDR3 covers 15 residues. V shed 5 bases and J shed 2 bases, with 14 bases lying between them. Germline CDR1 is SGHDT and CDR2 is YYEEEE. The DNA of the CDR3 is TGTGCCAGCAGACGGACTCCTAATCCCTACAATGAGCAGTTCTTC. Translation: CASRRTPNPYNEQFF.

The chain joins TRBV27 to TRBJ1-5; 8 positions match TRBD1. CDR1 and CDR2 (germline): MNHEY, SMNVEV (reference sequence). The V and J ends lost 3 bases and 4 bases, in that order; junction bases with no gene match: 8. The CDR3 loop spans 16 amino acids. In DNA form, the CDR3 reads TGTGCCAGCAGTTTGAGTCCCCAGGGGGCGAATCAGCCCCAGCATTTT. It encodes CASSLSPQGANQPQHF.

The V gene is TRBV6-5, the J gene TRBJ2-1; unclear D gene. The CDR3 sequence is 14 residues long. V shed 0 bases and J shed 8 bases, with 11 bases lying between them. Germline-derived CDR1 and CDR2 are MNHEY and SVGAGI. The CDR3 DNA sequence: TGTGCCAGCAGTTACTCGAGATGGTTCGATGAGCAGTTCTTC. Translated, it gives CASSYSRWFDEQFF.

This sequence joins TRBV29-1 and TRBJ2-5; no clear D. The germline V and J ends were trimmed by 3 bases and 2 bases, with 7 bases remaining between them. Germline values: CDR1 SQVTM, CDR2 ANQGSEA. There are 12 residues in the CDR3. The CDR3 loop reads CSVEWQQETQYF. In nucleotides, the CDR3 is TGCAGCGTTGAGTGGCAGCAAGAGACCCAGTACTTC.

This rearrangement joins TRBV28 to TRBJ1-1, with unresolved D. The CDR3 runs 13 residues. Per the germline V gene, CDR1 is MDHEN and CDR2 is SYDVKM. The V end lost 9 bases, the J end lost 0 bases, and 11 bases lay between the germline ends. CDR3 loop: CASFATVNTEAFF. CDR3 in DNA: TGTGCCAGTTTTGCGACCGTGAACACTGAAGCTTTCTTT.

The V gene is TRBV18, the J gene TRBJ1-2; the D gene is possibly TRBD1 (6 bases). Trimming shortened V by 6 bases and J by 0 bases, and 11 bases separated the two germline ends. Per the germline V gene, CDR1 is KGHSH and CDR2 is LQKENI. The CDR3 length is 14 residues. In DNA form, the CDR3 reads TGTGCCAGCTCCCACAGGGATGCTAACTATGGCTACACCTTC. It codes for CASSHRDANYGYTF.